Detailed here is one TCR beta chain. Sequencing used immunoSEQ multiplex PCR; TCRdb keeps in-frame clones, though not all of them. This table has 730,000 or so clones, approximately 75% appearing once. The data derive from a study of shared clonotypes between healthy human individuals. The CDR3 contains 11 residues. V gave up 6 bases and J gave up 6 bases, with 11 bases separating them. The germline gives CDR1 DFQATT, CDR2 SNEGSKA (reference sequence). The J gene is TRBJ1-1, the V gene TRBV20-1; TRBD1 is a possible D gene (5 bases). Specimen: memory CD4+ T cells sorted from blood. Subset here: CD45RA-negative fraction. The origin of this receptor is a young woman in good health. CDR3 protein: CSAPDSPEAFF. The CDR3 coding sequence is TGCAGTGCCCCTGACAGCCCTGAAGCTTTCTTT.